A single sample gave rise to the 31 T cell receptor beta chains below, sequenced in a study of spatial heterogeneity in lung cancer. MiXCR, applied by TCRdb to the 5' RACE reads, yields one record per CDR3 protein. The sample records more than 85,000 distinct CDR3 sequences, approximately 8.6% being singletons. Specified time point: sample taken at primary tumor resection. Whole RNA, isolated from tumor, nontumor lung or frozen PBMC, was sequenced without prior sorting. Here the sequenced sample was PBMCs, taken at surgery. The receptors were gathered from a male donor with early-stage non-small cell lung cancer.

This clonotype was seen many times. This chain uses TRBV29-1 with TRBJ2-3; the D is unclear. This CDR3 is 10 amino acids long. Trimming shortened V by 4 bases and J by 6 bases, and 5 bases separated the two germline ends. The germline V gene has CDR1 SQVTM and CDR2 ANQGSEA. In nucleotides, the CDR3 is TGCAGCGTTGTTGGGGATACGCAGTATTTT. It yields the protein CSVVGDTQYF.

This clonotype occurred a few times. CDR3 sequence: CASSGQGAEETQYF. The CDR3 coding sequence is TGCGCCAGCAGCGGACAGGGGGCGGAGGAGACCCAGTACTTC. The V call is TRBV5-1, the J call TRBJ2-5; TRBD1 agrees at 11 bases. Trimming at V came to 4 bases and at J to 5 bases, leaving 4 bases not matched to a gene. The CDR3 length is 14 residues. The V gene's germline CDR1 is SGHRS and CDR2 YFSETQ.

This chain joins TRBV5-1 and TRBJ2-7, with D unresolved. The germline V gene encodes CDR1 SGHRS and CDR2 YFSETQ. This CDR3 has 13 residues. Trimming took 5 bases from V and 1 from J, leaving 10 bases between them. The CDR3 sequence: CASRVDKSYEQYF. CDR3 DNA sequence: TGCGCCAGCAGGGTCGACAAGTCCTACGAGCAGTACTTC.

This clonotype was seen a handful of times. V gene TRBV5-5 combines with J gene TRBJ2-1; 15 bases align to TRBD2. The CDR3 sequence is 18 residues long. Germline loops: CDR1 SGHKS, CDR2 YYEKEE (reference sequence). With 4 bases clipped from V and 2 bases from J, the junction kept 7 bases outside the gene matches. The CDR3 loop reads CASSPGTSGRLTYNEQFF. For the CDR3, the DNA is TGTGCCAGCAGCCCAGGGACTAGCGGGAGGCTAACCTACAATGAGCAGTTCTTC.

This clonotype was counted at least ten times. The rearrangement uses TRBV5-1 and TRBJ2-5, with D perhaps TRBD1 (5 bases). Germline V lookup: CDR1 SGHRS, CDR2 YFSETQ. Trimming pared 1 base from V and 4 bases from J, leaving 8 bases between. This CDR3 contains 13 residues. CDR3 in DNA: TGCGCCAGCAGCTTGACAGGTTCAGAGACCCAGTACTTC. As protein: CASSLTGSETQYF.

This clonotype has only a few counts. This chain's CDR3 is CASSPGTSGEQFF. DNA for the CDR3: TGTGCCAGCAGCCCCGGGACTAGCGGCGAGCAGTTCTTC. The genes are TRBV11-2 and TRBJ2-1; 11 nucleotides agree with TRBD2. The germline gives CDR1 SGHAT, CDR2 FQNNGV. V lost 5 bases, J lost 10 bases, and 4 bases stayed unmatched. The CDR3 totals 13 residues.

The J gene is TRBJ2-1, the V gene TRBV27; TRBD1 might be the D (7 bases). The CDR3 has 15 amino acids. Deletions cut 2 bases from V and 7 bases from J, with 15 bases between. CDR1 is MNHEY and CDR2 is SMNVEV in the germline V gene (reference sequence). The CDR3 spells CASSLQDAGGNEQFF. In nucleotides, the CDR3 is TGTGCCAGCAGTTTACAGGACGCAGGGGGGAATGAGCAGTTCTTC.

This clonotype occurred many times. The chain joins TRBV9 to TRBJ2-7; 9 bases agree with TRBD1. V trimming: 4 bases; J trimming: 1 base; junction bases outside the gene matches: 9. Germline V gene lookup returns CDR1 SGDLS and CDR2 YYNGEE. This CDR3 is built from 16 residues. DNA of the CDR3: TGTGCCAGCAGCCCCTCTGGGGGACAGGGATCCTACGAGCAGTACTTC. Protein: CASSPSGGQGSYEQYF.

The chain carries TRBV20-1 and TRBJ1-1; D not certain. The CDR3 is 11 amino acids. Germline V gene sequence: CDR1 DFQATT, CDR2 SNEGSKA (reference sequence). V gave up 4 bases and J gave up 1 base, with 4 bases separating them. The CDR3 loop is CSATGNTEAFF. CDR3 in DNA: TGCAGTGCTACGGGGAACACTGAAGCTTTCTTT.

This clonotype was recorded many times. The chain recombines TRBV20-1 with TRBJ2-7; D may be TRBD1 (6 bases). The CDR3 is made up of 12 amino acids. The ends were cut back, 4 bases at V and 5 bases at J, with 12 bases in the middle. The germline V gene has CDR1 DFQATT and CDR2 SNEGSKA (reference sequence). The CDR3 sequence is CSANRESHEQYF. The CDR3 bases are TGCAGTGCTAACAGGGAATCCCACGAGCAGTACTTC.

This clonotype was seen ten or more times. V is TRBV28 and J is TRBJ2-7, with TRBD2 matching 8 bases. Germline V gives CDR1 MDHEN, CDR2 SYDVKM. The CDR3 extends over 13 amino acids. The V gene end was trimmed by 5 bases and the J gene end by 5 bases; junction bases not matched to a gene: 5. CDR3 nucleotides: TGTGCCAGCAGTCCCCGGGAGGGCAACGAGCAGTACTTC. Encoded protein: CASSPREGNEQYF.

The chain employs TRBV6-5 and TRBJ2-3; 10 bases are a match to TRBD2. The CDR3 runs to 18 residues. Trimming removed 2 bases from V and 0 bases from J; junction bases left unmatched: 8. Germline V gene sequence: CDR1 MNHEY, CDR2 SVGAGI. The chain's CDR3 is CASSYGLAEPTSTDTQYF. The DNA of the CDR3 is TGTGCCAGCAGTTACGGACTAGCGGAACCCACTAGCACAGATACGCAGTATTTT.

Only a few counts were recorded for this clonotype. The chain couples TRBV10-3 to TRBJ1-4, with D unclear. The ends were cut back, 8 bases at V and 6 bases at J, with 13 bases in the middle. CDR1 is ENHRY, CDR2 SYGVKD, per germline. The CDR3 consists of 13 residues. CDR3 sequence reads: CAIGGGVDEKLFF. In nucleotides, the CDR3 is TGTGCCATCGGAGGAGGAGTTGATGAAAAACTGTTTTTT.

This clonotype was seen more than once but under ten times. CDR3 loop: CASRGQKYPNEQYF. The CDR3 DNA is TGTGCCAGCCGAGGACAGAAGTACCCGAACGAGCAGTACTTC. The chain is built from TRBV2 and TRBJ2-7, with TRBD1 as a possible D gene (6 bases). This CDR3 comprises 14 residues. The V gene's germline CDR1 is SNHLY and CDR2 FYNNEI. V lost 8 bases and J lost 5, with 19 bases in between.

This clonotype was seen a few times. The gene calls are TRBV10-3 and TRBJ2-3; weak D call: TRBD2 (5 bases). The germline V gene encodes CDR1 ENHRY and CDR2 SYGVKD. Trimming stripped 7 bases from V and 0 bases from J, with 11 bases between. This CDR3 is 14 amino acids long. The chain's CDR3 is CAIMVGASTDTQYF. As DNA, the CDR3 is TGTGCCATCATGGTGGGAGCCAGCACAGATACGCAGTATTTT.

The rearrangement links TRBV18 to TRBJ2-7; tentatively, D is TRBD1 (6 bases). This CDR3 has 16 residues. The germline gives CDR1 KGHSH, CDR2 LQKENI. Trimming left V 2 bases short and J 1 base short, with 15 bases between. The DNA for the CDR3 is TGTGCCAGCTCACCAGGTGGGAGAACAGGGTCCTACGAGCAGTACTTC. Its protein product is CASSPGGRTGSYEQYF.

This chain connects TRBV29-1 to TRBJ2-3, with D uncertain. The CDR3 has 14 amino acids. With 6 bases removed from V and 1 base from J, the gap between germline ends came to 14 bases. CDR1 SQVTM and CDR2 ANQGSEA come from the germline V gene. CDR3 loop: CSVDQSVGTDTQYF. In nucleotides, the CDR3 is TGCAGCGTGGATCAGTCGGTGGGCACAGATACGCAGTATTTT.

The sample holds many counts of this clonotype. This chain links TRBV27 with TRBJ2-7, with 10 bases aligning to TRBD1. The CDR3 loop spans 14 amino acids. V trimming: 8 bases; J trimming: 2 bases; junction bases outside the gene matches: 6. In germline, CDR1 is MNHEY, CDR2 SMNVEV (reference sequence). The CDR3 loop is CASRPGQGTYEQYF. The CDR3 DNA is TGTGCCAGCCGTCCGGGACAGGGGACCTACGAGCAGTACTTC.

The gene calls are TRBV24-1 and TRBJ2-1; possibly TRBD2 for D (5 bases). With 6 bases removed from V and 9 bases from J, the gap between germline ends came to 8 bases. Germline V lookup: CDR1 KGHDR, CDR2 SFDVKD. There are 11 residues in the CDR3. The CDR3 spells CATSKAGEQFF. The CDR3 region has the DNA TGTGCCACCAGTAAGGCGGGTGAGCAGTTCTTC.

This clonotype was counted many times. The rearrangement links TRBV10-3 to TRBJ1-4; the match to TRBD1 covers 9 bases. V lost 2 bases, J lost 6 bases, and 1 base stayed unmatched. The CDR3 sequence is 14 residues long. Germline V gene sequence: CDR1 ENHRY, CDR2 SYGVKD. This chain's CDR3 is CAISETGGDEKLFF. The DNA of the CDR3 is TGTGCCATCAGTGAGACAGGGGGCGATGAAAAACTGTTTTTT.

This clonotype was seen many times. CDR3 region: CASSLDTHTGELFF. CDR3 bases: TGTGCCAGCAGCTTAGACACCCACACCGGGGAGCTGTTTTTT. The gene calls are TRBV11-1 and TRBJ2-2; no clear D gene. CDR3 length: 14 amino acids. The V gene lost 1 base and the J gene lost 3 bases, with 6 bases spanning the gap. The germline gives CDR1 SGHAT, CDR2 FQDESV (reference sequence).

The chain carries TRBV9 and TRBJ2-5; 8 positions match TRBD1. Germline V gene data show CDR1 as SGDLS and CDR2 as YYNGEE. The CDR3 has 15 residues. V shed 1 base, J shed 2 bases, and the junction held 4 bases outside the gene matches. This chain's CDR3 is CASSVQGARQETQYF. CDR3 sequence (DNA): TGTGCCAGCAGCGTACAGGGGGCGAGACAAGAGACCCAGTACTTC.

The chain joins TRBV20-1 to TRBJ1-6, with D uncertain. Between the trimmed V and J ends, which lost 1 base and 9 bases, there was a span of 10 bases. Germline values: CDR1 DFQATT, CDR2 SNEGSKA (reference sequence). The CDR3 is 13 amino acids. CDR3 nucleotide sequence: TGCAGTGCTAGAGGGGAGGGTCGTTCACCCCTCCACTTT. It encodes CSARGEGRSPLHF.

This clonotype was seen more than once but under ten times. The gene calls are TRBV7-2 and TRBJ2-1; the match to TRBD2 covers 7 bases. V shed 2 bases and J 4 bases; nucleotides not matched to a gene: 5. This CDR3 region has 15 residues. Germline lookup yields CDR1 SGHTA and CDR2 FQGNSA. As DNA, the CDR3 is TGTGCCAGCAGCTTATCGGCTAGCGGATACAATGAGCAGTTCTTC. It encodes CASSLSASGYNEQFF.

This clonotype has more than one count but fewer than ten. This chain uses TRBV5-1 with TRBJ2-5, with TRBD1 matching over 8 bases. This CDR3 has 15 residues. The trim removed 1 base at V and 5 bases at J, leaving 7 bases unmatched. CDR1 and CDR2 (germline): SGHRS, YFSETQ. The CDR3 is CASSLTTGGEETQYF. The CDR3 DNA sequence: TGCGCCAGCAGCTTGACCACAGGGGGAGAGGAGACCCAGTACTTC.

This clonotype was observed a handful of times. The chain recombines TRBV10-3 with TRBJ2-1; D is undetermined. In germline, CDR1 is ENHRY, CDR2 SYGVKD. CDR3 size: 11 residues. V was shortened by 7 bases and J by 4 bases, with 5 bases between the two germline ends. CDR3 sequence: CAINDYNEQFF. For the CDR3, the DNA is TGTGCCATCAACGATTACAATGAGCAGTTCTTC.

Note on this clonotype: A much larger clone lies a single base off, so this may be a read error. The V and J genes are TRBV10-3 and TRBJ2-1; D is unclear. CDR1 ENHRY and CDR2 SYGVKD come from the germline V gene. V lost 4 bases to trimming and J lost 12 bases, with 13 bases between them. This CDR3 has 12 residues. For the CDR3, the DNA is TGTGCCATCAGTGGGCCAGGTCCTTGGCAGTTCTTC. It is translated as CAISGPGPWQFF.

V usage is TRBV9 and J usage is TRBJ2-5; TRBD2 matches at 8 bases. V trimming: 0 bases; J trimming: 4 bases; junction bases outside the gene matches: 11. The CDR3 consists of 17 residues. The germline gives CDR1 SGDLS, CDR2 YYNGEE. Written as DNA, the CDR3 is TGTGCCAGCAGCGTAGATGGTCGGGAGGGAGTGCCAGAGACCCAGTACTTC. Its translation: CASSVDGREGVPETQYF.

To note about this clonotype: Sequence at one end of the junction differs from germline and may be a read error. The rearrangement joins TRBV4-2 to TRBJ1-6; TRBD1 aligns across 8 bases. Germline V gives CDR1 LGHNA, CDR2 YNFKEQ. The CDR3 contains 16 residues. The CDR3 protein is CASSQEGIRGHSLLHF. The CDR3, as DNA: TGTGCCAGCAGCCAAGAAGGAATCAGGGGGCACTCACTCCTCCACTTT.

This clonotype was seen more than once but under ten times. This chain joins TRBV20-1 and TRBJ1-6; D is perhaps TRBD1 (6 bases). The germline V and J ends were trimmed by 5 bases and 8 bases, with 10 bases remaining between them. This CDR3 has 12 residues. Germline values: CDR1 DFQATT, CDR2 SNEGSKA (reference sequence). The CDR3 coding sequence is TGCAGTGCTGGACGGACAGATTCACCCCTCCACTTT. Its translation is CSAGRTDSPLHF.

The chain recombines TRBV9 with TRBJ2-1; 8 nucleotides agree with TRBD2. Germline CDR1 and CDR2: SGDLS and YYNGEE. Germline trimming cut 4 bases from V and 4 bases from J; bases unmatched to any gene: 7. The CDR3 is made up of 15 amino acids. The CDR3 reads CASSPRQRGYNEQFF. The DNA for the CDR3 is TGTGCCAGCAGCCCCCGCCAGCGGGGGTACAATGAGCAGTTCTTC.